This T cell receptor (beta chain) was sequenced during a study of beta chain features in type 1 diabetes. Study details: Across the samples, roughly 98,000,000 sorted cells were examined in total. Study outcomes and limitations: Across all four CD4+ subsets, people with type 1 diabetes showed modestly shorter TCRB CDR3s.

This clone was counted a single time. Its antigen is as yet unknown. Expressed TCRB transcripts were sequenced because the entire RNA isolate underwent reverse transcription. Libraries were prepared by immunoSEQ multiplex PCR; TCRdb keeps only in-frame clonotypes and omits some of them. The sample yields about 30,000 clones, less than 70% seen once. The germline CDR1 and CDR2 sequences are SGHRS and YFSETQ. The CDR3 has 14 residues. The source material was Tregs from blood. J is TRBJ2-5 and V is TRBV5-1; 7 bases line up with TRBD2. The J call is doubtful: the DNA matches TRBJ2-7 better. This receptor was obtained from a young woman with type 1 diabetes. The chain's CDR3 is CASSPQTSTDEQYF. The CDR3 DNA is TGCGCCAGCAGCCCCCAGACTAGCACTGACGAGCAGTACTTC.